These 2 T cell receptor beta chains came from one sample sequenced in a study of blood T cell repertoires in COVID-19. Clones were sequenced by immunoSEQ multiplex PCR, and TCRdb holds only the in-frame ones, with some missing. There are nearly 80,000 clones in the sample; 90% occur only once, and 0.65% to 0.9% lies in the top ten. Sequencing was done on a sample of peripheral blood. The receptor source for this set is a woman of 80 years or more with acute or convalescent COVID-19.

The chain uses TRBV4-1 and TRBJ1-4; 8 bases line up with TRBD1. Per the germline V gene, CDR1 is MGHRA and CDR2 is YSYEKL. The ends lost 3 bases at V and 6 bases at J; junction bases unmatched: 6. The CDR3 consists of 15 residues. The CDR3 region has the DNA TGCGCCAGCAGCCAGGAGGACAGGGTTGATGAAAAACTGTTTTTT. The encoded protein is CASSQEDRVDEKLFF.

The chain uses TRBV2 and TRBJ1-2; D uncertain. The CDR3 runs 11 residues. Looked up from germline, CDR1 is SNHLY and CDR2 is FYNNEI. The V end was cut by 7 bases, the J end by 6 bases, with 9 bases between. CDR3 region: CASKRLDGYTF. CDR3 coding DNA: TGTGCCAGCAAGCGCCTTGATGGCTACACCTTC.